This TCR beta chain was captured in a study of T cell repertoires in cytomegalovirus infection. In the study overall: As its CMV epitopes, the study selected recently identified HLA-C-restricted and well-studied HLA-B-restricted targets. Matching HLA type and CMV infection were both indicated by public TCR beta signatures. Whole-study results and caveats: CMV-specific TCR beta clonotypes restricted by HLA-C were the ones dominating the ex vivo response.

TCRdb reprocessed the reads via MiXCR and lists one record per CDR3 protein. The sample holds about a million distinct CDR3 sequences, 30% to 40% seen once. Note on this clonotype: What it binds is unknown.

J gave up 2 bases and V 4 bases, and 5 bases lay outside the gene matches. The CDR3 runs 15 residues. Looked up from germline, CDR1 is MNHEY and CDR2 is SMNVEV (reference sequence). The sequenced sample was cultured CD8+ T cells from PBMCs, obtained from culture after CMV antigen stimulation. This receptor was obtained from a human donor in good health (CMV status not recorded). Some clones in this sample may be carry-over from other donors' samples. The V and J genes are TRBV27 and TRBJ2-1, with 7 bases lining up with TRBD2. The CDR3 DNA reads as TGTGCCAGCAGTTCGCGGGGGTTGGCCTACAATGAGCAGTTCTTC. It specifies CASSSRGLAYNEQFF.